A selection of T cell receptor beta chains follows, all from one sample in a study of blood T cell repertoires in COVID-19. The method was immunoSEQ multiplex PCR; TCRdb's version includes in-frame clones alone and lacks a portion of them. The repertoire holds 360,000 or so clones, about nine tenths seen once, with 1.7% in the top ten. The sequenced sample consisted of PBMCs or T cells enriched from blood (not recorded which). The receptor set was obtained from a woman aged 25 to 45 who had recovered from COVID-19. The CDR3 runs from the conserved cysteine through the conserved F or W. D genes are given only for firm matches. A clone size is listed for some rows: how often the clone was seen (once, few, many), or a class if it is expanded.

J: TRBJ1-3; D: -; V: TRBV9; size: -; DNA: TGTGCCAGCACGAATAGGTCCCCCTTCAGGGTGGGTGGAAACACCATATATTTT; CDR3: CASTNRSPFRVGGNTIYF
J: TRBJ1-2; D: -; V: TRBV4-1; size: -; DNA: TGCGCCAGCAGCCAAGAAGACAGGCCCAACTATGGCTACACCTTC; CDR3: CASSQEDRPNYGYTF
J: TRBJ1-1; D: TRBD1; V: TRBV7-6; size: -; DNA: TGTGCCAGCAGCTCGGGACAGGGAAACACTGAAGCTTTCTTT; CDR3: CASSSGQGNTEAFF
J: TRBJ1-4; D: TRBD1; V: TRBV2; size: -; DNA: TGTGCCAGCATTCGACCGGGACAGGGGGATGAAAAACTGTTTTTT; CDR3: CASIRPGQGDEKLFF
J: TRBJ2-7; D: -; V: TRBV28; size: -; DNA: TGTGCCAGCACCCGGCCAGGGTACGAGCAGTACTTC; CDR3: CASTRPGYEQYF
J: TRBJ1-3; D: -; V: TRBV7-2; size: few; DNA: TGTGCCAGCAGCTTACAAGGGGAAACCATATATTTT; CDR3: CASSLQGETIYF
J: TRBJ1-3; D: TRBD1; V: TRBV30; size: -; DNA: TGTGCCTGGGCGCGGGACAGGGTACTCAACACCATATATTTT; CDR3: CAWARDRVLNTIYF
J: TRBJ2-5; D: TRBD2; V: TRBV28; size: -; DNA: TGTGCCAGCAGTTTATTACGGACTAGCGGGAGTAGGGAGACCCAGTACTTC; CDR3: CASSLLRTSGSRETQYF
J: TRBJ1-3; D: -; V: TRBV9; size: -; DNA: TGTGCCAGCAGCGTAGGGGGGACTCCCTCTGGAAACACCATATATTTT; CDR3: CASSVGGTPSGNTIYF
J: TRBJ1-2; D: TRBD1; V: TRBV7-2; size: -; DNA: TGTGCCAGCAGTACCCAGCAGGGGGATGGCTACACCTTC; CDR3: CASSTQQGDGYTF
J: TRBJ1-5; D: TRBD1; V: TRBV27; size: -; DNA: TGTGCCAGCAGACTGACAGGGCTCAATCAGCCCCAGCATTTT; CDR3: CASRLTGLNQPQHF
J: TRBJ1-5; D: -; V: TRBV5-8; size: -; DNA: TGTGCCAGCAGCTTGGTCCAGGGCCCCCTTGACCAGCCCCAGCATTTT; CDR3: CASSLVQGPLDQPQHF
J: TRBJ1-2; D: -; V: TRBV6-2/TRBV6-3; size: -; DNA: TGTGCCAGCAGACCTCCCCCCAGGGGTTCGGGCTACTATGGCTACACCTTC; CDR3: CASRPPPRGSGYYGYTF
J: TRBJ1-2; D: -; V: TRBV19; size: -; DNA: TGTGCCAGTAGTCCCGCGGGGCGCGCCGGTGACTATGGCTACACCTTC; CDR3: CASSPAGRAGDYGYTF
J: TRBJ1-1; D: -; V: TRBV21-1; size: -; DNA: TGTGCCAGCAGCAAGACGGACAGGGGATACACTGAAGCTTTCTTT; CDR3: CASSKTDRGYTEAFF
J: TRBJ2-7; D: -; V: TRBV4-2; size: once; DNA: TGTGCCAGCAGCCAAGTCGGAGGAGCCTACGAGCAGTACTTC; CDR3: CASSQVGGAYEQYF
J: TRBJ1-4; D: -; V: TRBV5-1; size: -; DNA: TGCGCCAGCAGCTTGGAAGGGCGCCGGGGAGAAAAACTGTTTTTT; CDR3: CASSLEGRRGEKLFF
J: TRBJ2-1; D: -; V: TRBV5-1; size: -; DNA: TGCGCCAGCAGCGTTCCAGGGAACAATGAGCAGTTCTTC; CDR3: CASSVPGNNEQFF
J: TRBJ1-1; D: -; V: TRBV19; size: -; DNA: TGTGCCAGTAGTTCCCGACAGACCTTAGATGGGAACACTGAAGCTTTCTTT; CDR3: CASSSRQTLDGNTEAFF
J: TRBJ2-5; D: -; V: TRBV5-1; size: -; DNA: TGCGCCAGCAGCTCCGGGACTCTGAGTTGGGAGACCCAGTACTTC; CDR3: CASSSGTLSWETQYF
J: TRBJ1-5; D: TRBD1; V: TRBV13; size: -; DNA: TGTGCCAGCAGCCGCGGACAGGGGAGTAGCAATCAGCCCCAGCATTTT; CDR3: CASSRGQGSSNQPQHF
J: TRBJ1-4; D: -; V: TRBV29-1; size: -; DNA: TGCAGCGTGGAGAGGGTTAATGAAAAACTGTTTTTT; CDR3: CSVERVNEKLFF
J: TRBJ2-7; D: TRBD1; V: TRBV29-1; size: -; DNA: TGCAGCGTTGTGGGTCAGGGGGCCTACGAGCAGTACTTC; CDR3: CSVVGQGAYEQYF
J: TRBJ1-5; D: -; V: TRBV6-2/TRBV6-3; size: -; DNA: TGTGCCAGCAGCTCAACGGGTCGGCCCCAGCATTTT; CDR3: CASSSTGRPQHF
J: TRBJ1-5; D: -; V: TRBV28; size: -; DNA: TGTGCCAGCAGTTTTCCCAGTAGCAATCAGCCCCAGCATTTT; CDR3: CASSFPSSNQPQHF
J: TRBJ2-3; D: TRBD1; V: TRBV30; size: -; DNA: TGTGCCTGGAGTGTAGGGACAGGTTCAAAGAATACGCAGTATTTT; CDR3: CAWSVGTGSKNTQYF
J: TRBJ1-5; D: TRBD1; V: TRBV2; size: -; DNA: TGTGCCAGCAGTAATACAGGGGAAAGCAATCAGCCCCAGCATTTT; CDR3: CASSNTGESNQPQHF